This TCR beta chain was sequenced for a study of human T cells and chemical hapten exposure. The wider study: Mostly female, the patients presented with alopecia areata, totalis or universalis.

Time point noted: patch test 3, about 24 weeks after DPC sensitization. Treatment indicated: therapeutic diphenylcyclopropenone sensitization with weekly scalp DPC. TCRdb called the RACE reads again in MiXCR, with one record for every CDR3 protein. The sample yields about 58,000 distinct CDR3 sequences, over 10% seen once. Germline V gene data show CDR1 as SGHTA and CDR2 as FQGTGA. Trimming stripped 3 bases from V and 0 bases from J, with 8 bases between. The CDR3 is 14 residues long. The TCR comes from a man aged 25 to 40 with alopecia areata. Some clones in this sample may be carry-over from other donors' samples. This chain joins TRBV7-3 and TRBJ2-5, with D possibly TRBD1 on 5 matching bases. The material was whole blood, obtained in connection with sensitization to the hapten diphenylcyclopropenone (DPC). The CDR3 coding sequence is TGTGCCAGCAGCTTGCAGGGCTACCAAGAGACCCAGTACTTC. The encoded protein is CASSLQGYQETQYF.